The 24 T cell receptor beta chains below were found in one sample sequenced in a study of blood T cells in healthy people across ages. Together with a sample-barcoded 5' primer, a J-beta primer mix was included in a second PCR lasting about 7 to 11 cycles. In TCRdb, the 5' RACE reads were re-called with MiXCR into one record per CDR3 protein. This sample yields 1,800,000 or so distinct CDR3 sequences, of which approximately 40% are seen a single time; roughly 23% belongs to the top ten. The sequencing sample was made of blood. Receptor source: a human donor in good health.

This clonotype was recorded a few times. The gene calls are TRBV12-3 or TRBV12-4 and TRBJ1-2, with D tentatively TRBD1 (6 bases). This CDR3 contains 15 residues. The V end was cut by 3 bases, the J end by 5 bases, with 16 bases between. The CDR3 is CASSFRNRATYGYTF. For the CDR3, the DNA is TGTGCCAGCAGTTTTAGGAACAGGGCTACTTATGGCTACACCTTC.

This chain uses TRBV7-2 with TRBJ2-1, with D perhaps being TRBD1 or TRBD2 (5 bases each). Germline V CDR1 and CDR2: SGHTA, FQGNSA. Between the trimmed V and J ends, which lost 5 bases and 9 bases, there was a span of 20 bases. This CDR3 is built from 15 residues. The CDR3 spells CASSPRAGPGREQFF. The CDR3, as DNA: TGTGCCAGCAGCCCCAGGGCGGGCCCGGGACGTGAGCAGTTCTTC.

V and J are TRBV5-6 and TRBJ2-4; a possible D gene is TRBD1 (6 bases). Judging by the DNA end, TRBJ2-5 fits better; the J call may be wrong. In germline, CDR1 is SGHDT, CDR2 YYEEEE. The CDR3 spans 14 residues. For the CDR3, the DNA is TGTGCCAGCAGCCCCCAGGGGATTCACGAGACCCAGTACTTC. It yields the protein CASSPQGIHETQYF.

This clonotype occurred many times. The V and J genes are TRBV7-8 and TRBJ2-7; D may be TRBD1 (7 bases). Trimming cost V 5 bases and J 2 bases, with 16 bases left between them. Germline CDR1 reads SGHVS; CDR2 reads FQNEAQ. CDR3 length: 15 amino acids. The CDR3 loop is CASSPRRGQTYEQYF. The CDR3 coding sequence is TGTGCCAGCAGCCCGAGGAGGGGACAGACCTACGAGCAGTACTTC. The variable domain in full, with the rest retrieved from reference TRBV7-8 and TRBJ2-7, is GAGVSQSPRYKVAKRGQDVALRCDPISGHVSLFWYQQALGQGPEFLTYFQNEAQLDKSGLPSDRFFAERPEGSVSTLKIQRTQQEDSAVYLCASSPRRGQTYEQYFGPGTRLTVT.

V and J are TRBV7-9 and TRBJ1-1; TRBD1 matches 8 bases. The CDR3 contains 14 residues. V lost 8 bases and J lost 1; bases outside the gene matches: 6. Germline loops: CDR1 SEHNR, CDR2 FQNEAQ (reference sequence). CDR3 in DNA: TGTGCCAGCGGGAGGACAGGGCAGAACACTGAAGCTTTCTTT. This encodes CASGRTGQNTEAFF.

This clonotype turned up a few times. The chain recombines TRBV29-1 with TRBJ2-7, with D unresolved. Germline values: CDR1 SQVTM, CDR2 ANQGSEA. The CDR3 is made up of 12 amino acids. V lost 5 bases and J lost 6, with 14 bases in between. The CDR3 sequence: CSVFPDWGEQYF. CDR3 sequence (DNA): TGCAGCGTTTTCCCCGATTGGGGCGAGCAGTACTTC.

The chain employs TRBV5-1 and TRBJ2-1; TRBD2 matches at 7 bases. Germline-derived CDR1 and CDR2 are SGHRS and YFSETQ. Trimming cost V 4 bases and J 0 bases; bases outside gene matches: 10. The CDR3 contains 17 residues. The CDR3, as DNA: TGCGCCAGCAGCCCATTGGCGGGGGTTCCCTCCTACAATGAGCAGTTCTTC. As protein: CASSPLAGVPSYNEQFF. Combining the CDR3 with reference TRBV5-1 and TRBJ2-1 gives the whole variable domain KAGVTQTPRYLIKTRGQQVTLSCSPISGHRSVSWYQQTPGQGLQFLFEYFSETQRNKGNFPGRFSGRQFSNSRSEMNVSTLELGDSALYLCASSPLAGVPSYNEQFFGPGTRLTVL.

This clonotype was recorded a few times. The chain employs TRBV12-3 or TRBV12-4 and TRBJ1-5, with unresolved D. The length of the CDR3 is 15 residues. Trimming removed 0 bases at V and 5 bases at J, with 11 bases between. CDR3 sequence reads: CASSLALGEDQPQHF. CDR3 nucleotides: TGTGCCAGCAGTTTAGCGCTCGGCGAGGATCAGCCCCAGCATTTT.

This clonotype was seen more than once but under ten times. The V gene is TRBV6-6, the J gene TRBJ1-6; 10 bases fit TRBD1. The ends lost 6 bases at V and 6 bases at J; junction bases unmatched: 8. Looked up from germline, CDR1 is MNHNY and CDR2 is SVGAGI (reference sequence). CDR3 length: 16 amino acids. In DNA, the CDR3 is TGTGCCAGCAGCCCAGGGACAGGGGTTGGTAATTCACCCCTCCACTTT. Encoded protein: CASSPGTGVGNSPLHF.

The CDR3: CASSVGLAGANVLTF. CDR3 DNA: TGTGCCAGCAGCGTAGGGCTAGCTGGGGCCAACGTCCTGACTTTC. The chain uses TRBV9 and TRBJ2-6; D ambiguous. The V end was cut by 0 bases, the J end by 2 bases, with 6 bases between. The CDR3 spans 15 residues. CDR1 is SGDLS and CDR2 is YYNGEE in the germline V gene.

The chain combines TRBV20-1 with TRBJ2-2; 10 nucleotides align to TRBD1. From germline, CDR1 is DFQATT and CDR2 SNEGSKA (reference sequence). The J segment lost 3 bases and the V segment lost 6 bases, leaving 7 bases of the junction unmatched. The CDR3 has 15 residues. CDR3 in amino acids: CSAVGQGKDTGELFF. In DNA, the CDR3 is TGCAGTGCCGTGGGACAGGGGAAGGACACCGGGGAGCTGTTTTTT.

V usage is TRBV11-2 and J usage is TRBJ2-5; D remains unclear. Trimming pared 2 bases from V and 1 base from J, leaving 20 bases between. This CDR3 spans 18 amino acids. CDR1 SGHAT and CDR2 FQNNGV come from the germline V gene. The CDR3 DNA sequence: TGTGCCAGCAGCTTATTATACGCAGGCTCCCCGGCCCAAGAGACCCAGTACTTC. This translates into CASSLLYAGSPAQETQYF.

This clonotype was recorded a few times. The chain uses TRBV12-3 or TRBV12-4 and TRBJ2-7; D assignment may be TRBD1 or TRBD2 (6 bases each). Trimming left V 3 bases short and J 3 bases short, with 18 bases between. The CDR3 consists of 16 residues. The CDR3 spells CASSLRGGGRFYEQYF. In DNA form, the CDR3 reads TGTGCCAGCAGTTTGAGGGGTGGGGGGCGATTCTACGAGCAGTACTTC.

This chain uses TRBV9 with TRBJ1-5, with a tentative D call TRBD1 (5 bases). The V gene's germline CDR1 is SGDLS and CDR2 YYNGEE. This CDR3 is built from 15 residues. V lost 0 bases and J lost 6, with 13 bases in between. Written as DNA, the CDR3 is TGTGCCAGCAGCGTAGGTGGGACCCCGGTTCAGCCCCAGCATTTT. Protein product: CASSVGGTPVQPQHF.

This clonotype was counted only a few times. J is TRBJ2-7 and V is TRBV5-1; D is possibly TRBD1 or TRBD2 (6 bases each). Between the trimmed V and J ends, which lost 0 bases and 3 bases, there was a span of 13 bases. The CDR3 covers 15 residues. The germline V gene has CDR1 SGHRS and CDR2 YFSETQ. The CDR3 region is CASSLVAGHNYEQYF. The CDR3 region has the DNA TGCGCCAGCAGCTTGGTTGCGGGACATAACTACGAGCAGTACTTC.

This sequence joins TRBV15 and TRBJ2-5, with D possibly being TRBD1 (5 bases). Germline CDR1 and CDR2: LNHNV and YYDKDF (reference sequence). Trimming removed 1 base at V and 1 base at J, with 7 bases between. CDR3 length equals 14 residues. CDR3 DNA sequence: TGTGCCACCAGCAGAGTTAGGGGCCAAGAGACCCAGTACTTC. Protein sequence: CATSRVRGQETQYF.

The chain uses TRBV11-1 and TRBJ2-2; 8 nucleotides align to TRBD2. Per germline, CDR1 SGHAT and CDR2 FQDESV (reference sequence). Trimming at V came to 4 bases and at J to 3 bases, leaving 7 bases not matched to a gene. This CDR3 is 16 amino acids long. The CDR3 spells CASSSRAGAHTGELFF. The CDR3 bases are TGTGCCAGCAGCTCGCGAGCGGGGGCTCACACCGGGGAGCTGTTTTTT.

V is TRBV2 and J is TRBJ1-2, with D possibly TRBD1 on 5 matching bases. The germline V and J ends were trimmed by 4 bases and 10 bases, with 13 bases remaining between them. The CDR3 is made up of 12 amino acids. Germline loops: CDR1 SNHLY, CDR2 FYNNEI. The CDR3 nucleotides are TGTGCCAGCAGTGGTGGAGGGACCTCCTACACCTTC. Residues: CASSGGGTSYTF.

This clonotype was seen more than once but under ten times. This chain joins TRBV10-3 and TRBJ2-5, with D possibly being TRBD1 or TRBD2 (5 bases each). Germline values: CDR1 ENHRY, CDR2 SYGVKD. CDR3 length equals 10 residues. Trimming removed 10 bases from V and 9 bases from J, with 12 bases in between. The CDR3 spells CATGPGAQYF. In DNA form, the CDR3 reads TGTGCCACGGGGCCCGGGGCCCAGTACTTC.

The CDR3: CASNKRQGRNYGYTF. Here the CDR3 DNA reads TGTGCCAGCAATAAAAGACAGGGTCGAAACTATGGCTACACCTTC. This chain joins TRBV6-5 and TRBJ1-2; TRBD1 agrees at 7 bases. Germline loops: CDR1 MNHEY, CDR2 SVGAGI. The CDR3 contains 15 residues. Trimming took 7 bases from V and 2 from J; bases not matched to a gene: 10.

This clonotype showed up just once. The CDR3 sequence is CASSKQAGSAVNIQYF. The CDR3 DNA reads TGTGCCAGTAGCAAACAAGCGGGGAGCGCGGTAAACATTCAGTACTTC. The chain uses TRBV19 and TRBJ2-4; the match to TRBD2 covers 7 bases. Germline trimming cut 6 bases from V and 6 bases from J; bases unmatched to any gene: 14. Germline lookup yields CDR1 LNHDA and CDR2 SQIVND (reference sequence). This CDR3 is built from 16 residues.

The V and J genes are TRBV29-1 and TRBJ2-5, with a possible D match to TRBD2 (6 bases). Germline CDR1 SQVTM, CDR2 ANQGSEA. This CDR3 region has 10 residues. V shed 8 bases and J shed 11 bases, with 15 bases lying between them. The CDR3 sequence: CSLWEVEQYF. CDR3 nucleotide sequence: TGCAGCCTCTGGGAGGTTGAGCAGTACTTC.

CDR3 bases: TGTGCCAGCAGCCAAGTAACAGGGTTAGACTATGGCTACACCTTC. This codes for CASSQVTGLDYGYTF. The chain combines TRBV3-1 with TRBJ1-2; D might be TRBD1 (6 bases). The CDR3 consists of 15 residues. The germline V and J ends were trimmed by 1 base and 3 bases, with 12 bases remaining between them. Germline CDR1 is LGHDT and CDR2 is YNNKEL (reference sequence).

In this sample, this clonotype turned up a few times. The gene calls are TRBV29-1 and TRBJ1-1; no definite D call. Trimming left V 7 bases short and J 0 bases short, with 9 bases between. This CDR3 is 12 amino acids long. The germline gives CDR1 SQVTM, CDR2 ANQGSEA. The CDR3 DNA reads as TGCAGCGGCTCACTCATGAACACTGAAGCTTTCTTT. It translates to CSGSLMNTEAFF.